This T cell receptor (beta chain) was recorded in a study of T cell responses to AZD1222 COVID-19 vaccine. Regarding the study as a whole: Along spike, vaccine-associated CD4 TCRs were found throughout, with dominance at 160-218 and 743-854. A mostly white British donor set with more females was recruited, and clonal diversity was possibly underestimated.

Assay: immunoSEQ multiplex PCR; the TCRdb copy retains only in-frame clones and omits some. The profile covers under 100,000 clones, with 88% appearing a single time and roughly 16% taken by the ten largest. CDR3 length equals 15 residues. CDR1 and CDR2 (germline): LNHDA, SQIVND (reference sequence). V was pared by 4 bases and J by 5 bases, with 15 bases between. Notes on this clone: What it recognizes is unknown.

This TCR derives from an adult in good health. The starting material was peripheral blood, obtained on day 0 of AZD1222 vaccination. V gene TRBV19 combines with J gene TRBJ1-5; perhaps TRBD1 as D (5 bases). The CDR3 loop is CASSTRDGLDQPQHF. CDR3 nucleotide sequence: TGTGCCAGTAGTACAAGGGACGGTCTCGATCAGCCCCAGCATTTT.